The sample holds many counts of the clone carrying this T cell receptor (beta chain). This specimen comes from a study of CD8 T cells in ankylosing spondylitis. This CDR3 contains 16 residues. With V trimmed by 5 bases and J by 1 base, 12 bases remained unmatched. CDR1 is SQVTM, CDR2 ANQGSEA, per germline. TCRdb ran MiXCR on the 5' RACE reads and lists one entry per CDR3 protein. The sample consists of approximately 250,000 distinct CDR3 sequences, roughly 8.2% of them appearing once. Sequenced sample: blood, either unsorted or a sorted T cell fraction (not recorded which). The chain carries TRBV29-1 and TRBJ1-1; 8 nucleotides agree with TRBD1. The receptor comes from a female donor with ankylosing spondylitis or in good health (not recorded which). The CDR3: CSVRQGSGASNTEAFF. The CDR3 DNA sequence: TGCAGCGTTCGACAGGGGTCGGGAGCCTCGAACACTGAAGCTTTCTTT.